What follows are 23 T cell receptor beta chains derived from one specimen sequenced in a study of cytomegalovirus exposure and HLA in healthy donors. PCR employed 60 Vbeta and 13 Jbeta primers. This table comes from immunoSEQ multiplex PCR, and its TCRdb copy is limited to in-frame clones, with some not included. The data contain over 100,000 clones, around 9% of them seen just once; the ten biggest clones take up about 6.7%. Sequencing used PBMCs. Source of these receptors: a middle-aged woman in good health and CMV-seropositive.

The gene calls are TRBV18 and TRBJ1-1; weak D call: TRBD1 (5 bases). Trimming pared 6 bases from V and 6 bases from J, leaving 11 bases between. Germline V gene lookup returns CDR1 KGHSH and CDR2 LQKENI. This CDR3 contains 12 residues. CDR3 residues: CASSPGGAEAFF. CDR3 DNA: TGTGCCAGCTCCCCGGGGGGTGCTGAAGCTTTCTTT.

The V and J genes are TRBV19 and TRBJ2-2; D uncertain. The CDR3 runs to 13 residues. V was pared by 9 bases and J by 2 bases, with 10 bases between. Germline CDR1 LNHDA, CDR2 SQIVND (reference sequence). This CDR3 is CASQKQNTGELFF. The CDR3 bases are TGTGCCAGCCAAAAGCAAAACACCGGGGAGCTGTTTTTT. Full variable domain (outside the CDR3, taken from reference TRBV19 and TRBJ2-2): DGGITQSPKYLFRKEGQNVTLSCEQNLNHDAMYWYRQDPGQGLRLIYYSQIVNDFQKGDIAEGYSVSREKKESFPLTVTSAQKNPTAFYLCASQKQNTGELFFGEGSRLTVL.

This clone was recorded a few times. The chain carries TRBV5-3 and TRBJ1-2; D remains unclear. TRBV5-3 is labeled an ORF, and its function is uncertain. V was cut by 4 bases and J by 8 bases, with 21 bases left in between. This CDR3 comprises 15 residues. The CDR3 coding sequence is TGTGCCAGAAGCCCCGGAGGGCCCCACACGACCGGCTACACCTTC. Translated: CARSPGGPHTTGYTF.

This chain links TRBV11-2 with TRBJ2-7; 8 nucleotides match TRBD2. V lost 3 bases, J lost 5 bases, and 6 bases stayed unmatched. The germline CDR1 and CDR2 sequences are SGHAT and FQNNGV. The CDR3 loop spans 14 amino acids. CDR3 amino acids: CASSFGGGFNEQYF. The CDR3 DNA sequence: TGTGCCAGCAGCTTCGGCGGGGGGTTCAACGAGCAGTACTTC.

V and J are TRBV10-3 and TRBJ2-1; no clear D. The CDR3 contains 13 residues. Germline V lookup: CDR1 ENHRY, CDR2 SYGVKD. V dropped 0 bases and J dropped 7 bases, with 7 bases sitting between them. CDR3 bases: TGTGCCATCAGTGAGTCTATCGTGAATGAGCAGTTCTTC. As protein: CAISESIVNEQFF.

In this sample, this clone turned up a few times. Other DNA sequences in this specimen translate into the identical CDR3. The CDR3 DNA reads TGTGCCAGCAGTTACTCGACAGGCTATGGCTACACCTTC. Translating gives CASSYSTGYGYTF. V usage is TRBV6-5 and J usage is TRBJ1-2, with a tentative D call TRBD1 (6 bases). This CDR3 region has 13 residues. Germline assignment: CDR1 MNHEY and CDR2 SVGAGI. V lost 0 bases to trimming and J lost 4 bases, with 6 bases between them.

In this sample, this clone turned up a few times. The chain is built from TRBV6-5 and TRBJ1-1; no reliable D call. The CDR3 is made up of 13 amino acids. CDR1 and CDR2 (germline): MNHEY, SVGAGI. V lost 7 bases and J lost 4, with 13 bases in between. The CDR3, as DNA: TGTGCCAGCAAGGTCCGGGAGGGCACTGAAGCTTTCTTT. It yields the protein CASKVREGTEAFF.

The rearrangement uses TRBV19 and TRBJ1-1, with 11 bases identical to TRBD1. Germline assignment: CDR1 LNHDA and CDR2 SQIVND (reference sequence). The length of the CDR3 is 13 residues. V shed 5 bases and J 10 bases; nucleotides not matched to a gene: 6. The CDR3 region is CASSLGTGGRAFF. DNA for the CDR3: TGTGCCAGTAGTCTCGGGACAGGGGGTCGAGCTTTCTTT.

The table lists this clone with a few counts. This chain links TRBV5-1 with TRBJ2-3, with 8 bases matching TRBD2. This CDR3 contains 16 residues. V shed 0 bases, J shed 0 bases, and the junction held 3 bases outside the gene matches. The germline gives CDR1 SGHRS, CDR2 YFSETQ. CDR3 in DNA: TGCGCCAGCAGCTTGGGACGGGGGGGAAGCACAGATACGCAGTATTTT. Encoded protein: CASSLGRGGSTDTQYF.

This clone appeared a few times. The V gene is TRBV15, the J gene TRBJ1-2; the D gene is possibly TRBD1 (6 bases). The CDR3 consists of 13 residues. Germline assignment: CDR1 LNHNV and CDR2 YYDKDF (reference sequence). Deletions cut 1 base from V and 6 bases from J, with 9 bases between. The CDR3: CATSRGAGDGYTF. As DNA, the CDR3 is TGTGCCACCAGCAGAGGGGCAGGGGATGGCTACACCTTC.

On this clone itself: Other DNA sequences in this sample translate to the same CDR3. J is TRBJ1-5 and V is TRBV7-9, with 9 bases identical to TRBD1. The CDR3 has 14 residues. The ends lost 5 bases at V and 4 bases at J; junction bases unmatched: 3. Germline assignment: CDR1 SEHNR and CDR2 FQNEAQ (reference sequence). CDR3 loop: CASSPGTGNQPQHF. The CDR3 DNA follows: TGTGCCAGCAGCCCAGGGACAGGGAATCAGCCCCAGCATTTT. The whole variable domain, remainder taken from reference TRBV7-9 and TRBJ1-5, is DTGVSQNPRHKITKRGQNVTFRCDPISEHNRLYWYRQTLGQGPEFLTYFQNEAQLEKSRLLSDRFSAERPKGSFSTLEIQRTEQGDSAMYLCASSPGTGNQPQHFGDGTRLSIL.

This clone was counted between two and nine times. A read error may produce the germline difference seen at one junction end. This chain joins TRBV7-2 and TRBJ2-7, with unresolved D. The CDR3 spans 13 residues. From germline, CDR1 is SGHTA and CDR2 FQGNSA. CDR3 residues: CANSSLASYEQYF. The CDR3 DNA follows: TGTGCCAACAGCTCGTTAGCTTCCTACGAGCAGTACTTC.

This clone was counted only a few times. The gene calls are TRBV2 and TRBJ2-2; tentative D call: TRBD2 (5 bases). Germline-derived CDR1 and CDR2 are SNHLY and FYNNEI. V lost 7 bases, J lost 6 bases, and 9 bases lay in between. The CDR3 has 12 residues. CDR3 protein: CASTKLAGELFF. The CDR3 DNA follows: TGTGCCAGCACTAAACTAGCCGGGGAGCTGTTTTTT.

Only a few counts were recorded for this clone. The V and J genes are TRBV27 and TRBJ1-6; 10 bases map to TRBD1. J was trimmed by 8 bases and V by 2 bases; bases with no gene match: 3. Germline CDR1 MNHEY, CDR2 SMNVEV (reference sequence). The CDR3 covers 15 residues. CDR3 residues: CASSLLGTGDSPLHF. CDR3 sequence (DNA): TGTGCCAGCAGTTTACTCGGGACAGGGGATTCACCCCTCCACTTT.

The CDR3 nucleotides are TGCGCCAGCAGCTTGACCCCAGGGGACAGCCGGAATACAGATACGCAGTATTTT. It yields the protein CASSLTPGDSRNTDTQYF. The chain is built from TRBV5-1 and TRBJ2-3, with 7 bases fitting TRBD1. This CDR3 is 18 amino acids long. Germline V gene sequence: CDR1 SGHRS, CDR2 YFSETQ. V gave up 1 base and J gave up 3 bases; unmatched junction bases: 14.

The sample holds a few counts of this clone. This chain uses TRBV7-9 with TRBJ1-1; D is perhaps TRBD1 (5 bases). Per the germline V gene, CDR1 is SEHNR and CDR2 is FQNEAQ (reference sequence). With 10 bases removed from V and 3 bases from J, the gap between germline ends came to 18 bases. The CDR3 consists of 14 residues. In nucleotides, the CDR3 is TGTGCCATCACCATAGGGGATGGACACACTGAAGCTTTCTTT. This gives the protein CAITIGDGHTEAFF.

V usage is TRBV7-2 and J usage is TRBJ2-1; D remains ambiguous. The length of the CDR3 is 11 residues. The V gene lost 3 bases and the J gene lost 9 bases, with 6 bases spanning the gap. The germline V gene has CDR1 SGHTA and CDR2 FQGNSA. CDR3 in amino acids: CASSLYGEQFF. The CDR3 DNA follows: TGTGCCAGCAGCTTGTACGGTGAGCAGTTCTTC. The variable domain in full, completed from reference TRBV7-2 and TRBJ2-1, reads GAGVSQSPSNKVTEKGKDVELRCDPISGHTALYWYRQSLGQGLEFLIYFQGNSAPDKSGLPSDRFSAERTGGSVSTLTIQRTQQEDSAVYLCASSLYGEQFFGPGTRLTVL.

This chain connects TRBV2 to TRBJ1-1, with 8 bases matching TRBD1. CDR3 length equals 18 residues. Losses at the gene ends were 3 bases for V and 0 bases for J; bases not matched to a gene: 12. Germline assignment: CDR1 SNHLY and CDR2 FYNNEI. Here the CDR3 DNA reads TGTGCCAGCAGTGAGTCAGGGGGCGGCGGTCACATGAACACTGAAGCTTTCTTT. Translated, it gives CASSESGGGGHMNTEAFF.

The rearrangement uses TRBV5-1 and TRBJ1-2, with 8 positions matching TRBD1. J gave up 0 bases and V 2 bases, and 12 bases lay outside the gene matches. The length of the CDR3 is 18 residues. Germline assignment: CDR1 SGHRS and CDR2 YFSETQ. CDR3 in amino acids: CASSFKIGQGRPNYGYTF. CDR3 bases: TGCGCCAGCAGCTTTAAGATCGGACAGGGCAGACCTAACTATGGCTACACCTTC.

This chain connects TRBV29-1 to TRBJ2-5; unclear D gene. The CDR3 spans 11 residues. The germline V and J ends were trimmed by 4 bases and 5 bases, with 8 bases remaining between them. Germline V gene data show CDR1 as SQVTM and CDR2 as ANQGSEA. As DNA, the CDR3 is TGCAGCGTTGGAGTCGGGGAGACCCAGTACTTC. This sequence encodes CSVGVGETQYF.

The V call is TRBV5-6, the J call TRBJ2-5; TRBD1 aligns across 7 bases. The CDR3 sequence is 13 residues long. The junction had 4 bases not matched to a gene; V was cut back by 4 bases and J by 4 bases. Germline V gives CDR1 SGHDT, CDR2 YYEEEE. The CDR3 DNA sequence: TGTGCCAGCAGCCCCGGGACAGTAGAGACCCAGTACTTC. The encoded protein is CASSPGTVETQYF.

The table lists this clone with a few counts. This chain joins TRBV5-1 and TRBJ2-4; possibly TRBD1 for D (6 bases). V lost 2 bases and J lost 7, with 16 bases in between. Germline assignment: CDR1 SGHRS and CDR2 YFSETQ. This CDR3 has 15 amino acids. The CDR3 DNA is TGCGCCAGCAGCTTTCAACAGGGTGGCGGTAACATTCAGTACTTC. Protein product: CASSFQQGGGNIQYF.

This clone was seen a handful of times. This sequence joins TRBV5-1 and TRBJ2-3; 10 positions match TRBD2. This CDR3 region has 15 residues. Unmatched junction bases numbered 3, after V lost 3 bases and J lost 2 bases. Per germline, CDR1 SGHRS and CDR2 YFSETQ. The CDR3 here is CASSSGLAATDTQYF. The CDR3 DNA is TGCGCCAGCAGCTCCGGACTAGCGGCCACAGATACGCAGTATTTT. The full variable domain, its missing parts supplied by reference TRBV5-1 and TRBJ2-3, is KAGVTQTPRYLIKTRGQQVTLSCSPISGHRSVSWYQQTPGQGLQFLFEYFSETQRNKGNFPGRFSGRQFSNSRSEMNVSTLELGDSALYLCASSSGLAATDTQYFGPGTRLTVL.